These T cell receptor beta chains were read from a single sample in a study of cytomegalovirus exposure and HLA in healthy donors. Here immunoSEQ multiplex PCR was the method, and the copy in TCRdb shows in-frame clones only, minus some. The data hold approximately 170,000 clones, with roughly 80% observed a single time. Material for sequencing was PBMCs. The receptor set was obtained from a young woman in good health and CMV-seronegative. Each CDR3 is given with its conserved first and last residue. Each record gives: V gene, clone size, D gene, J gene, CDR3 DNA, CDR3 protein. The D gene is left open where the match is weak. Clone size, where shown, is once, few, many, or a class for clones that have expanded.

>TRBV5-1|-|-|TRBJ2-1
TGCGCCAGCAGCTTGGCCGGCTTAGGGGCGGATGAGCAGTTCTTC
CASSLAGLGADEQFF
>TRBV7-2|-|TRBD1|TRBJ2-5
TGTGCCAGCAACCTCCCGACAGGGGTGGGAGAGACCCAGTACTTC
CASNLPTGVGETQYF
>TRBV4-3|-|TRBD2|TRBJ2-5
TGCGCCAGCAGCCAAGAAGGGGGCCTGGCGGGAGGGCCCTCGGAGACCCAGTACTTC
CASSQEGGLAGGPSETQYF
>TRBV27|-|TRBD1|TRBJ2-7
TGTGCCAGCAGAAAAGACAGGGATGGCTACGAGCAGTACTTC
CASRKDRDGYEQYF
>TRBV7-9|-|TRBD1|TRBJ1-1
TGTGCCAGCAGTCGGACAGGGGGCGACGAAGCTTTCTTT
CASSRTGGDEAFF
>TRBV27|-|TRBD1|TRBJ1-2
TGTGCCAGCAGTTTAGTAGTGACAGGGGGCGGCTACACCTTC
CASSLVVTGGGYTF
>TRBV7-6|-|-|TRBJ1-5
TGTGCCAGCAGCTTAGTCGGGCAGCCCCAGCATTTT
CASSLVGQPQHF
>TRBV10-3|-|-|TRBJ1-1
TGTGCCATCAGTGCAGGCACCCAAATTAACACTGAAGCTTTCTTT
CAISAGTQINTEAFF
>TRBV7-3|-|-|TRBJ2-1
TGTGCCAGCAGCTCGGAGGGGGCCATGAACAATGAGCAGTTCTTC
CASSSEGAMNNEQFF
>TRBV28|-|-|TRBJ1-5
TGTGCCAGCAGTTTCGAGGGAGGGGTTTATCAGCCCCAGCATTTT
CASSFEGGVYQPQHF
>TRBV7-3|-|TRBD2|TRBJ2-7
TGTGCCAGCAGCTTAATTCCGGGAGGGCAATACGAGCAGTACTTC
CASSLIPGGQYEQYF
>TRBV7-2|-|TRBD1|TRBJ2-3
TGTGCCAGCAGCCTGGACAGGACAGATACGCAGTATTTT
CASSLDRTDTQYF
>TRBV4-1|-|TRBD2|TRBJ2-1
TGCGCCAGCAGCCGCACCTCTGTCCGGGGGGGCGGAAATGAGCAGTTCTTC
CASSRTSVRGGGNEQFF
>TRBV7-2|-|-|TRBJ1-3
TGTGCCAGCAGCTTAGGGCCGGGCTCTGGAAACACCATATATTTT
CASSLGPGSGNTIYF
>TRBV5-1|-|TRBD1|TRBJ1-2
TGCGCCAGCAGCCCTGACAGGGACTATGGCTACACCTTC
CASSPDRDYGYTF
>TRBV27|-|-|TRBJ1-3
TGTGCCAGCATCTCTCTATCTGGAAACACCATATATTTT
CASISLSGNTIYF
>TRBV7-9|-|TRBD2|TRBJ2-2
TGTGCCAGCACCGGGGTCCGGGGGACTACAGGCACCGGGGAGCTGTTTTTT
CASTGVRGTTGTGELFF
>TRBV25-1|-|-|TRBJ2-2
TGTGCCAGCAGTGAACCGGTTTACACCGGGGAGCTGTTTTTT
CASSEPVYTGELFF
>TRBV6-1|few|-|TRBJ1-4
TGTGCCAGCAGTACGTTTGGGGGCGATGAAAAACTGTTTTTT
CASSTFGGDEKLFF
>TRBV29-1|-|TRBD1|TRBJ2-1
TGCAGCGCCCTAGGGGACAGGGCCCTAAATGAGCAGTTCTTC
CSALGDRALNEQFF
>TRBV5-5|-|-|TRBJ1-5
TGTGCCAGCAGCTTGGATCCAGTTGGCAATCAGCCCCAGCATTTT
CASSLDPVGNQPQHF
>TRBV5-6|-|-|TRBJ1-2
TGTGCCAGCTGGAAACGACAGGCCAATAACTATGGCTACACCTTC
CASWKRQANNYGYTF
>TRBV6-4|-|TRBD2|TRBJ2-7
TGTGCCAGCAGTGACCGGGTAGCGGGGGGTTTTAGCTCCTACGAGCAGTACTTC
CASSDRVAGGFSSYEQYF
>TRBV5-1|-|-|TRBJ1-3
TGCGCCAGCAGGGCGACAGAGAGCTCTGGAAACACCATATATTTT
CASRATESSGNTIYF
>TRBV11-2|-|-|TRBJ1-3
TGTGCCAGCAGCACACGGGGGGACCGGTCTGGAAACACCATATATTTT
CASSTRGDRSGNTIYF
>TRBV5-1|-|-|TRBJ2-3
TGCGCCAGCAGCTTATCTAGCGCGGAGGATACGCAGTATTTT
CASSLSSAEDTQYF
>TRBV5-4|-|TRBD1|TRBJ2-3
TGTGCCAGCAGCTGGGGAACAGGGGCGCTGGCAGATACGCAGTATTTT
CASSWGTGALADTQYF
>TRBV7-3|few|-|TRBJ2-2
TGTGCCAGCAGCTTAAGGGAGGGGGAGCTGTTTTTT
CASSLREGELFF
>TRBV6-6|-|TRBD1|TRBJ2-5
TGTGCCAGCACCGCCGGACAGGTTCAAGAGACCCAGTACTTC
CASTAGQVQETQYF
>TRBV5-1|few|-|TRBJ1-4
TGCGCCAGCAGCCTGGTAGGGGCACAGTTTGAAAAACTGTTTTTT
CASSLVGAQFEKLFF
>TRBV5-6|-|-|TRBJ1-3
TGTGCCAGCAGCTTGCGGGGGTCTGGAAACACCATATATTTT
CASSLRGSGNTIYF
>TRBV9|-|-|TRBJ2-5
TGTGCCAGCAGCGTATCAGGGATGGGTCGGGAGACCCAGTACTTC
CASSVSGMGRETQYF
>TRBV27|-|TRBD1|TRBJ2-1
TGTGCCAGCAGTTCACCTTGGACAGGGGGCGGGGGCTTTTTTAGCAATGAGCAGTTCTTC
CASSSPWTGGGGFFSNEQFF
>TRBV7-2|once|-|TRBJ2-7
TGTGCCAGCAGCTCCCAGTCGGACAGCGCTAGGGAGCAGTACTTC
CASSSQSDSAREQYF
>TRBV7-2|-|-|TRBJ1-4
TGTGCCAGCAGTTCGGAAGTGTACCGGGCGCGGGTTAATGAAAAACTGTTTTTT
CASSSEVYRARVNEKLFF
>TRBV6-5|-|-|TRBJ1-2
TGTGCCAGCAGTTACTCCGGGGGAAACTATGGCTACACCTTC
CASSYSGGNYGYTF
>TRBV6-6|-|TRBD1|TRBJ2-7
TGTGCCAGCAGTTCTGGACAGGGCGGCGAGTTCTACGAGCAGTACTTC
CASSSGQGGEFYEQYF
>TRBV11-2|once|TRBD1|TRBJ1-2
TGTGCCAGCAGCCACCAGCCAGGGGGCCGAGTAGGGGGCTACACCTTC
CASSHQPGGRVGGYTF
>TRBV7-2|-|TRBD1|TRBJ2-7
TGTGCCAGCACCAACCGGGACAGGGGCAACGAGCAGTACTTC
CASTNRDRGNEQYF
>TRBV6-6|-|-|TRBJ1-1
TGTGCCAGCGGGCGGGGCGCGAACACTGAAGCTTTCTTT
CASGRGANTEAFF
>TRBV28|few|TRBD1|TRBJ2-7
TGTGCCAGCAGTTTTAAGGGGGCGCACTACGAGCAGTACTTC
CASSFKGAHYEQYF
>TRBV7-9|-|TRBD1|TRBJ2-7
TGTGCCAGCAGCCCCTTGGACAGGGGGCGCAGTCTGGTCCCCTACGAGCAGTACTTC
CASSPLDRGRSLVPYEQYF
>TRBV30|-|TRBD2|TRBJ2-7
TGTGCCTGGAGCCCTAGACTAGCGATTAACTACGAGCAGTACTTC
CAWSPRLAINYEQYF
>TRBV5-1|few|-|TRBJ1-5
TGCGCCAGCAGCCGAGGGGGTGCAGACCAGCCCCAGCATTTT
CASSRGGADQPQHF
>TRBV10-3|-|-|TRBJ1-5
TGTGCCGCCGGCGGGTCCGGTAATCAGCCCCAGCATTTT
CAAGGSGNQPQHF
>TRBV28|-|-|TRBJ1-2
TGTGCCAGCAGTTCCCCTTCAGGGCTGGGGGGATATGGCTACACCTTC
CASSSPSGLGGYGYTF
>TRBV6-1|-|-|TRBJ2-1
TGTGCCAGCAGTGATACACAGGGTGGTTACAATGAGCAGTTCTTC
CASSDTQGGYNEQFF
>TRBV5-1|once|TRBD2|TRBJ2-5
TGCGCCAGCAGCCTAGCGGGGGGGCAGGAGACCCAGTACTTC
CASSLAGGQETQYF
>TRBV10-1|-|-|TRBJ2-7
TGCGCCAGCAGTCCAAGCGGGTCCCCCTACGAGCAGTACTTC
CASSPSGSPYEQYF
>TRBV27|-|-|TRBJ2-1
TGTGCCAGCAATCCTAGCGACTCCTACAATGAGCAGTTCTTC
CASNPSDSYNEQFF
>TRBV28|-|-|TRBJ2-3
TGTGCCAGCAGTTCAACTAGCCACACAGATACGCAGTATTTT
CASSSTSHTDTQYF